This TCR beta chain is drawn from a study of CD8+CD57+ T cells in acquired aplastic anemia. Across the whole study: The mean DNA yield obtained from sorted CD4+ and CD8+ cells came to roughly 3 ug.

This clonotype showed up just a few times. Germline CDR1 reads DFQATT; CDR2 reads SNEGSKA (reference sequence). The CDR3 spans 12 residues. V trimming: 6 bases; J trimming: 7 bases; junction bases outside the gene matches: 3. TCR beta VDJ and CDR3 profiles were obtained from a genomic DNA template. TCRdb reprocessed the reads with MiXCR, giving one entry per CDR3 protein. The sample lists 150,000 to 200,000 distinct CDR3 sequences, 35% to 50% occurring once. The genes are TRBV20-1 and TRBJ1-2, with 12 bases lining up with TRBD1. The receptor was isolated from a human donor in good health. The sample was sorted CD4+, CD8+, or CD8+CD57+ T cells (not recorded which) from PBMCs. Written as DNA, the CDR3 is TGCAGTGCCCCGGGACAGGGGGCTGGCTACACCTTC. The encoded protein is CSAPGQGAGYTF.